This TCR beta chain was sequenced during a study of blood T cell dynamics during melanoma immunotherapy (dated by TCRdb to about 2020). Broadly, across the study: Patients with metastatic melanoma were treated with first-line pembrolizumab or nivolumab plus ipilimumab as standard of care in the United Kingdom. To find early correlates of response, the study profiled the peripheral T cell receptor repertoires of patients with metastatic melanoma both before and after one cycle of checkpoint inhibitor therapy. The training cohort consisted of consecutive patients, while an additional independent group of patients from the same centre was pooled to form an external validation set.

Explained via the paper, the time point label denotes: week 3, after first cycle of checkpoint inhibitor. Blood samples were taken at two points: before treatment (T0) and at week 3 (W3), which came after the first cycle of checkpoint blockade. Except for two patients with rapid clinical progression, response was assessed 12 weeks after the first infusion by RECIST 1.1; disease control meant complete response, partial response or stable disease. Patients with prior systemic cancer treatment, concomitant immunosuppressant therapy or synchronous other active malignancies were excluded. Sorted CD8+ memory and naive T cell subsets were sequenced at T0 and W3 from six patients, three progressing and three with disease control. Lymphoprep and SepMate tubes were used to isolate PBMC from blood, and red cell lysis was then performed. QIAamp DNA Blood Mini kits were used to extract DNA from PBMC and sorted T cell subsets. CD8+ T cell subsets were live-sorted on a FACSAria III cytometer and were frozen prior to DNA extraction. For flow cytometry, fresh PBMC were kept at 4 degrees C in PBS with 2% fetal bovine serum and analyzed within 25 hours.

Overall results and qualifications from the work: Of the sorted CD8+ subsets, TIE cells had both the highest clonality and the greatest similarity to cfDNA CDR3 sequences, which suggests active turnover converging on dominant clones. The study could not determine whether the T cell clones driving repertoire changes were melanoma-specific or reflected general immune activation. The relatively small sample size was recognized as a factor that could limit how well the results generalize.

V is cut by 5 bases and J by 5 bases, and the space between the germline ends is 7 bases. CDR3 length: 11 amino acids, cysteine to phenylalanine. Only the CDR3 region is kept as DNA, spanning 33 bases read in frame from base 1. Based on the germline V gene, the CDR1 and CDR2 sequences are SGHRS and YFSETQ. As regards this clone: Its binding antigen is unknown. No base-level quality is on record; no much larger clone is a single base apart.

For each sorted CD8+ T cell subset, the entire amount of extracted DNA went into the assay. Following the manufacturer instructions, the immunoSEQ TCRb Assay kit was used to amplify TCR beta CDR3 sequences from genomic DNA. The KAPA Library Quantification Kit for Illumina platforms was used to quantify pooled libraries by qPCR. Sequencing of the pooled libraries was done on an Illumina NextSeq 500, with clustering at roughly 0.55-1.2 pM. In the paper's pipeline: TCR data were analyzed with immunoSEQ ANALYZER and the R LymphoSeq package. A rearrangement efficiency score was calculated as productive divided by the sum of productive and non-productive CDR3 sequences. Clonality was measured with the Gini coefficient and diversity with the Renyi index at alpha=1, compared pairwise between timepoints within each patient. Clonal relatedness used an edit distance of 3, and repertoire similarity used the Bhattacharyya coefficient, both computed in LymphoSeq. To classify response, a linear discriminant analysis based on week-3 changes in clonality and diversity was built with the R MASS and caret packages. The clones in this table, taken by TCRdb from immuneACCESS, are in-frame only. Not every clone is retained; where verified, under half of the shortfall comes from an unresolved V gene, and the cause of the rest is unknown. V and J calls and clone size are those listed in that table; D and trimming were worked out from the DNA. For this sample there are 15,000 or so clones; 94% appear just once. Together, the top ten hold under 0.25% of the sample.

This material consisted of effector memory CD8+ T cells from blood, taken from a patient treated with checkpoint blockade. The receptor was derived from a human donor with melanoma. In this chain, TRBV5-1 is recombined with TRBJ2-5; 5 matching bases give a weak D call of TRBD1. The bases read TGCGCCAGCAGACAGGACGAGACCCAGTACTTC. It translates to CASRQDETQYF.